These 17 T cell receptor beta chains originate from one sample sequenced in a study of response to subunit inactivated influenza vaccine. A single record per CDR3 protein comes from TCRdb applying MiXCR to the RT-PCR reads. Of about 520,000 distinct CDR3 sequences in the sample, 6.5% to 8% are singletons; the top ten hold 10% to 15%. The sample was PBMCs from blood, taken approximately 25 months after vaccination. These receptors were taken from a man aged 50-75 years who received an inactivated influenza vaccine.

This clonotype came up a few times. The rearrangement links TRBV11-2 to TRBJ1-4; D is unclear. The CDR3 is 17 residues long. Germline CDR1 SGHAT, CDR2 FQNNGV. The germline V and J ends were trimmed by 0 bases and 0 bases, with 11 bases remaining between them. CDR3 coding DNA: TGTGCCAGCAGCTTAGATCTGGGCCCAGCAACTAATGAAAAACTGTTTTTT. Its protein product is CASSLDLGPATNEKLFF.

The rearrangement joins TRBV5-1 to TRBJ1-1, with D tentatively TRBD1 (6 bases). V was clipped by 4 bases and J by 4 bases, with 17 bases between them. Germline CDR1 is SGHRS and CDR2 is YFSETQ. This CDR3 has 15 residues. CDR3 region: CASSPRPGVITEAFF. In nucleotides, the CDR3 is TGCGCCAGCAGCCCCCGGCCAGGGGTGATCACTGAAGCTTTCTTT.

V usage is TRBV5-6 and J usage is TRBJ2-1, with D possibly matching TRBD2 (5 bases). This CDR3 has 12 residues. Germline V CDR1 and CDR2: SGHDT, YYEEEE. V dropped 5 bases and J dropped 10 bases, with 13 bases sitting between them. The CDR3, as DNA: TGTGCCAGCAGACAACTAGGCCAGGAGCAGTTCTTC. Translating gives CASRQLGQEQFF.

This chain uses TRBV20-1 with TRBJ2-1; a weak D match, TRBD2 (6 bases). With 1 base removed from V and 4 bases from J, the gap between germline ends came to 11 bases. CDR3 length equals 14 residues. Germline loops: CDR1 DFQATT, CDR2 SNEGSKA (reference sequence). In nucleotides, the CDR3 is TGCAGTGCTAGAGGGCTAGCGTCGTACAATGAGCAGTTCTTC. Translated: CSARGLASYNEQFF.

This clonotype was observed many times. J is TRBJ2-5 and V is TRBV7-2, with D hard to call. Germline CDR1 and CDR2: SGHTA and FQGNSA. This CDR3 comprises 17 residues. Deletions cut 4 bases from V and 3 bases from J, with 21 bases between. The CDR3 here is CASSYGPGNLLKETQYF. CDR3 bases: TGTGCCAGCAGCTACGGACCCGGAAATCTACTGAAAGAGACCCAGTACTTC.

This clonotype was counted at least ten times. The chain joins TRBV29-1 to TRBJ2-7; 7 bases line up with TRBD1. The CDR3 sequence is 13 residues long. From germline, CDR1 is SQVTM and CDR2 ANQGSEA. The junction had 4 bases not matched to a gene; V was cut back by 2 bases and J by 3 bases. The CDR3 loop reads CSVEIRQGYEQYF. The CDR3 DNA reads as TGCAGCGTTGAAATCCGACAGGGCTACGAGCAGTACTTC.

CDR3 amino acids: CASSEAGRRGEQFF. CDR3 DNA: TGTGCCAGCAGTGAAGCGGGTCGGAGGGGTGAGCAGTTCTTC. This sequence joins TRBV12-3 or TRBV12-4 and TRBJ2-1; D is possibly TRBD2 (6 bases). CDR3 size: 14 residues. Between the trimmed V and J ends, which lost 5 bases and 9 bases, there was a span of 17 bases.

The V gene is TRBV6-2 or TRBV6-3, the J gene TRBJ2-7, with 8 bases matching TRBD2. This CDR3 is 15 amino acids long. Germline V gives CDR1 MNHEY, CDR2 SVGEGT. After removal of 2 bases from V and 1 base from J, the junction contained 4 bases not matched to a gene. In DNA, the CDR3 is TGTGCCAGCAGTTACAGGGCGGGAGGATCCTACGAGCAGTACTTC. Translating it yields CASSYRAGGSYEQYF.

The table lists this clonotype with many counts. This CDR3 is CSVYSGGLNYGYTF. The CDR3 nucleotides read TGCAGCGTTTATTCAGGGGGTTTAAACTATGGCTACACCTTC. The chain recombines TRBV29-1 with TRBJ1-2, with 7 bases that match TRBD1. CDR1 SQVTM and CDR2 ANQGSEA come from the germline V gene. The CDR3 length is 14 residues. V lost 5 bases, J lost 2 bases, and 8 bases stayed unmatched.

This clonotype was observed a few times. One junction end disagrees with the germline gene, perhaps due to a read error. The gene calls are TRBV12-3 or TRBV12-4 and TRBJ2-7; possibly TRBD1 or TRBD2 for D (5 bases each). This CDR3 is built from 12 residues. Written as DNA, the CDR3 is TGTGCCAGCAGTATAGGGACCTTACACCCAGTCTTC. It yields the protein CASSIGTLHPVF.

This clonotype was detected only a few times. V usage is TRBV29-1 and J usage is TRBJ1-2; possibly TRBD1 for D (6 bases). Germline assignment: CDR1 SQVTM and CDR2 ANQGSEA. This CDR3 contains 14 residues. Trimming shortened V by 6 bases and J by 0 bases, and 14 bases separated the two germline ends. This CDR3 reads CSVEGGAPNYGYTF. The CDR3 region has the DNA TGCAGCGTCGAGGGGGGGGCCCCTAACTATGGCTACACCTTC.

The chain uses TRBV5-5 and TRBJ1-1, with 11 bases matching TRBD1. Germline loops: CDR1 SGHKS, CDR2 YYEKEE (reference sequence). V was clipped by 5 bases and J by 1 base; unmatched bases: 10. This CDR3 is 17 amino acids long. The CDR3 DNA reads as TGTGCCAGCAGTTCGGGACAGGGGGTCGGAAGGAACACTGAAGCTTTCTTT. This codes for CASSSGQGVGRNTEAFF.

The chain links TRBV20-1 to TRBJ2-5; no reliable D call. Germline assignment: CDR1 DFQATT and CDR2 SNEGSKA (reference sequence). The CDR3 loop spans 14 amino acids. In nucleotides, the CDR3 is TGCAGCCCCCAGCCTCGAGTGTACCAAGAGACCCAGTACTTC. Amino acids: CSPQPRVYQETQYF.

This clonotype was detected only a few times. The chain has TRBV7-2 and TRBJ2-7; either TRBD1 or TRBD2 may supply D (5 bases each). The CDR3 has 12 amino acids. V lost 5 bases and J lost 7, with 12 bases in between. The germline V gene encodes CDR1 SGHTA and CDR2 FQGNSA. CDR3 sequence: CASSRDRREQYF. CDR3 DNA: TGTGCCAGCAGCAGGGACCGGCGGGAGCAGTACTTC.

CDR3 amino acids: CASSDWRGYTDTQYF. Written as DNA, the CDR3 is TGTGCCAGCAGTGACTGGCGGGGGTACACAGATACGCAGTATTTT. This chain links TRBV2 with TRBJ2-3; 7 bases line up with TRBD2. Trimming at V came to 3 bases and at J to 2 bases, leaving 5 bases not matched to a gene. Germline values: CDR1 SNHLY, CDR2 FYNNEI. CDR3 length: 15 residues.

This clonotype showed up just a few times. This chain uses TRBV5-1 with TRBJ2-3; D unclear. The CDR3 covers 15 residues. Germline V lookup: CDR1 SGHRS, CDR2 YFSETQ. V dropped 1 base and J dropped 6 bases, with 15 bases sitting between them. The CDR3 is CASSLLRPTPDTQYF. CDR3 bases: TGCGCCAGCAGCTTGCTTCGTCCGACCCCGGATACGCAGTATTTT.

The chain employs TRBV28 and TRBJ2-5; 9 positions agree with TRBD2. The V gene end was trimmed by 6 bases and the J gene end by 0 bases; junction bases not matched to a gene: 8. Germline CDR1 reads MDHEN; CDR2 reads SYDVKM. The CDR3 sequence is 16 residues long. The CDR3 sequence is CASSRAGGKNQETQYF. DNA for the CDR3: TGTGCCAGCAGCCGAGCGGGGGGCAAAAACCAAGAGACCCAGTACTTC.